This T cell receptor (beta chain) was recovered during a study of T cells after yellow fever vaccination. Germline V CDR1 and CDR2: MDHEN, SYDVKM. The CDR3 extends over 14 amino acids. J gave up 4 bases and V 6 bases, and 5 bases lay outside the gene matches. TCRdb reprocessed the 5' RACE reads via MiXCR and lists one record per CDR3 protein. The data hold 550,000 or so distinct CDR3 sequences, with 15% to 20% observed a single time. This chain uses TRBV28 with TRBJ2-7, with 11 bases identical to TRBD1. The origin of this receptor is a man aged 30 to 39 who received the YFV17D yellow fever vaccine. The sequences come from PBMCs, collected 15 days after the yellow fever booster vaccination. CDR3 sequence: CASRPGTGGYEQYF. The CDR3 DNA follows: TGTGCCAGCAGACCAGGGACAGGGGGTTACGAGCAGTACTTC.